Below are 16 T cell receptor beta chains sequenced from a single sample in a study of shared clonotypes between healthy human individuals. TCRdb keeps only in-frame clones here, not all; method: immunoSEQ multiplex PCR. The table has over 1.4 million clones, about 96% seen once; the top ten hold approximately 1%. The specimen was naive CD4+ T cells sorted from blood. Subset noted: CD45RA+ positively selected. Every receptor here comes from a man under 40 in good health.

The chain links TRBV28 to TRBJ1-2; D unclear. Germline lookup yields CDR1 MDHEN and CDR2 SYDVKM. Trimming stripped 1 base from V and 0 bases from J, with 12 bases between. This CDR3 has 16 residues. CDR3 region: CASSLYDRRSNYGYTF. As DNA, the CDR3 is TGTGCCAGCAGTTTATACGACCGACGCTCTAACTATGGCTACACCTTC.

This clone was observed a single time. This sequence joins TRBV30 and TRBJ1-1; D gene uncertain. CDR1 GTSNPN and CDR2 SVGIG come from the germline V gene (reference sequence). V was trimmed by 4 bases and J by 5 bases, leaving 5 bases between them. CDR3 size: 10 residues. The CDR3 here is CAWKLTEAFF. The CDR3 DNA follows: TGTGCCTGGAAGTTAACTGAAGCTTTCTTT.

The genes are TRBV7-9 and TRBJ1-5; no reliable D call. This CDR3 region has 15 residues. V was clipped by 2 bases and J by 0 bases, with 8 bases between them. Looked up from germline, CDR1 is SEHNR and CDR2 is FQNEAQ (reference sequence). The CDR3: CASSLRGDSNQPQHF. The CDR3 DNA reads TGTGCCAGCAGCTTAAGAGGTGATAGCAATCAGCCCCAGCATTTT.

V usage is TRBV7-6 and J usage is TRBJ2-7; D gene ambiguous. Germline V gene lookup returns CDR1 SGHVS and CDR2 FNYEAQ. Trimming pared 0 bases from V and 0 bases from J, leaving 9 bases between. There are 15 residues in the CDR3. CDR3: CASSLAGGVSYEQYF. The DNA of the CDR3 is TGTGCCAGCAGCTTAGCGGGTGGGGTCTCCTACGAGCAGTACTTC.

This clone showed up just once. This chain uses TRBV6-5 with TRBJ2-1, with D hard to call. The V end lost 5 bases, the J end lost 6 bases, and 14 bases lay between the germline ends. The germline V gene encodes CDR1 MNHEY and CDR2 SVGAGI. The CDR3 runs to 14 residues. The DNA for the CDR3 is TGTGCCAGCAGTCCCGGGCGTTTCGGCAATGAGCAGTTCTTC. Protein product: CASSPGRFGNEQFF.

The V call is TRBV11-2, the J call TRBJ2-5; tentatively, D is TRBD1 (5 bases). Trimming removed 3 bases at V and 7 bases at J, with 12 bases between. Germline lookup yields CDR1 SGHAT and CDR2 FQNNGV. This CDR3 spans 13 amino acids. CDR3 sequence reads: CASSLLGEATQYF. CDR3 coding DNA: TGTGCCAGCAGCTTGCTAGGGGAAGCGACCCAGTACTTC.

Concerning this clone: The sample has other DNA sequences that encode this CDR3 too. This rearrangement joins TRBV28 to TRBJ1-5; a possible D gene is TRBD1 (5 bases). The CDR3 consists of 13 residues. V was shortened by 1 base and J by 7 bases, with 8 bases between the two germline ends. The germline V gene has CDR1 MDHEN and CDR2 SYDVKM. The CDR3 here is CASSLLGGQPQHF. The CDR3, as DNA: TGTGCCAGCAGTTTATTGGGGGGACAGCCCCAGCATTTT.

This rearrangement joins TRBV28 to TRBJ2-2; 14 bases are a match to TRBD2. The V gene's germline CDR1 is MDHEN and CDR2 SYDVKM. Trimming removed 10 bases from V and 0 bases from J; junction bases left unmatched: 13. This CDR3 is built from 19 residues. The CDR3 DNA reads TGTGCCATTCGACAGGGGGGGACTAGCGGGAGCGCGAACACCGGGGAGCTGTTTTTT. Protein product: CAIRQGGTSGSANTGELFF.

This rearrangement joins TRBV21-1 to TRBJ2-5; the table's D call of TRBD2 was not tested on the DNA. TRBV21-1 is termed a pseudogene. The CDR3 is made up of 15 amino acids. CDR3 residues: CASSNRFRIGETQYF. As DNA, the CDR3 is TGTGCCAGCAGCAACCGTTTCCGAATCGGAGAGACCCAGTACTTC.

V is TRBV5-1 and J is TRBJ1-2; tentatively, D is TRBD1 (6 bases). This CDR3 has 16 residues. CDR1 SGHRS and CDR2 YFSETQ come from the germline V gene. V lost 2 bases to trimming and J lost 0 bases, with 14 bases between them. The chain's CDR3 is CASSFLDGTPNYGYTF. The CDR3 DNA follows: TGCGCCAGCAGCTTTTTGGACGGGACACCTAACTATGGCTACACCTTC. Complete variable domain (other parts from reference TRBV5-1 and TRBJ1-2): KAGVTQTPRYLIKTRGQQVTLSCSPISGHRSVSWYQQTPGQGLQFLFEYFSETQRNKGNFPGRFSGRQFSNSRSEMNVSTLELGDSALYLCASSFLDGTPNYGYTFGSGTRLTVV.

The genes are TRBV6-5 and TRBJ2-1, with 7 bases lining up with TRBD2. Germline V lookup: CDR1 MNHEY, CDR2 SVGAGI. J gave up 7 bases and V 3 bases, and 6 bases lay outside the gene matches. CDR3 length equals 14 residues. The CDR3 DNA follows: TGTGCCAGCAGTTATTACGCTAGCGGAAATGAGCAGTTCTTC. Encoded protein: CASSYYASGNEQFF.

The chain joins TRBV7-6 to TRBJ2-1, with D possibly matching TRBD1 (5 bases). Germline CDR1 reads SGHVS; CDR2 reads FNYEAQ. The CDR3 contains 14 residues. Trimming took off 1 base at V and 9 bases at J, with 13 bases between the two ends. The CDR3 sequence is CASSLGYLRGEQFF. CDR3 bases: TGTGCCAGCAGCTTAGGGTACTTAAGGGGTGAGCAGTTCTTC. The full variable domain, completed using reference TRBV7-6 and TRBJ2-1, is GAGVSQSPRYKVTKRGQDVALRCDPISGHVSLYWYRQALGQGPEFLTYFNYEAQQDKSGLPNDRFSAERPEGSISTLTIQRTEQRDSAMYRCASSLGYLRGEQFFGPGTRLTVL.

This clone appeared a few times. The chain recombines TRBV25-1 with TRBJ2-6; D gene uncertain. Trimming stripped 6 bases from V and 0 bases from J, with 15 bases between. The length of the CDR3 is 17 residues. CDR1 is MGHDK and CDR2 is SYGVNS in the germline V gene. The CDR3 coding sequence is TGTGCCAGCAGCTTGACAAGGACGTACTCTGGGGCCAACGTCCTGACTTTC. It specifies CASSLTRTYSGANVLTF.

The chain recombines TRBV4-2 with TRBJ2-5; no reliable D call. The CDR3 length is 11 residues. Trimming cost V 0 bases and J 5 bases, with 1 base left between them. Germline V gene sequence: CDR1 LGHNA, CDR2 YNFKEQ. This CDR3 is CASSQEETQYF. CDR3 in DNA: TGTGCCAGCAGCCAAGAGGAGACCCAGTACTTC.

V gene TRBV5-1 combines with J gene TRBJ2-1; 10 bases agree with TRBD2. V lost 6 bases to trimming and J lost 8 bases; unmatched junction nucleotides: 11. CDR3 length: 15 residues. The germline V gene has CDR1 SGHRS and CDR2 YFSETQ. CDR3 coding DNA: TGCGCCAGCACTTCTGGACTAGCGGACGCCGATGAGCAGTTCTTC. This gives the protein CASTSGLADADEQFF.

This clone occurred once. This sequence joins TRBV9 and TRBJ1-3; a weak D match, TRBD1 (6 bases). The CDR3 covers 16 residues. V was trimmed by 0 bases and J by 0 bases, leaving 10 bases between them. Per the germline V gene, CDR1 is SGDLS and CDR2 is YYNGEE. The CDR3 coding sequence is TGTGCCAGCAGCGTAGGAGGGGGGAACTCTGGAAACACCATATATTTT. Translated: CASSVGGGNSGNTIYF.